This is a list of T cell receptor beta chains from one sample in a study of PD-1 blockade in classical Hodgkin lymphoma. The data were produced by immunoSEQ multiplex PCR, yet TCRdb's version contains in-frame clones alone and is incomplete. The sample has some 46,000 clones, about three quarters seen once. The specimen was peripheral blood mononuclear cells (PBMCs), collected before the second cycle of nivolumab. The receptors shown here come from a human donor with classical Hodgkin lymphoma. Both conserved end residues are part of each CDR3. The D gene is left open where the match is weak. Size tells how often a clone was seen (once, few, many) or the class of an expanded clone, and some rows leave it out.

j_gene: TRBJ1-2; v_gene: TRBV7-8; abundance: NA; d_gene: NA; CDR3nt: TGTGCCAGCAGCACGGAGGGTGGGGGCTACACCTTC; CDR3aa: CASSTEGGGYTF
j_gene: TRBJ1-5; v_gene: TRBV6-1; abundance: NA; d_gene: NA; CDR3nt: TGTGCCAGCAGTGAAGTCTTTAACAGGGCCCAGCCCCAGCATTTT; CDR3aa: CASSEVFNRAQPQHF
j_gene: TRBJ2-4; v_gene: TRBV28; abundance: medium-sized; d_gene: NA; CDR3nt: TGTGCCAGCAGTTTGGGGGGACAGAACATTCAGTACTTC; CDR3aa: CASSLGGQNIQYF
j_gene: TRBJ1-3; v_gene: TRBV7-9; abundance: NA; d_gene: NA; CDR3nt: TGTGCCAGCAGCTTTCTTGTGGCAGGAGAAAACACCATATATTTT; CDR3aa: CASSFLVAGENTIYF
j_gene: TRBJ2-2; v_gene: TRBV5-1; abundance: NA; d_gene: NA; CDR3nt: TGCGCCAGCAGCTTGGACGGACTTTTGACCGGGGAGCTGTTTTTT; CDR3aa: CASSLDGLLTGELFF
j_gene: TRBJ2-3; v_gene: TRBV7-9; abundance: NA; d_gene: TRBD2; CDR3nt: TGTGCCAGCAGCTCCCCCCTAGCGGGAGATACGCAGTATTTT; CDR3aa: CASSSPLAGDTQYF
j_gene: TRBJ1-1; v_gene: TRBV29-1; abundance: NA; d_gene: NA; CDR3nt: TGCAGCGTTGACAGGGCCCCTGAAGCTTTCTTT; CDR3aa: CSVDRAPEAFF
j_gene: TRBJ1-3; v_gene: TRBV6-1; abundance: once; d_gene: NA; CDR3nt: TGTGCCCTACGTGGAAACACCATATATTTT; CDR3aa: CALRGNTIYF
j_gene: TRBJ2-7; v_gene: TRBV10-1; abundance: NA; d_gene: NA; CDR3nt: TGCGCCAGCAGTGAGTCCCAGTTTCTCTCGGGGGAGCAGTACTTC; CDR3aa: CASSESQFLSGEQYF
j_gene: TRBJ2-5; v_gene: TRBV6-5; abundance: NA; d_gene: NA; CDR3nt: TGTGCCAGCAGTATTCTAGGGCACGAGACCCAGTACTTC; CDR3aa: CASSILGHETQYF
j_gene: TRBJ2-1; v_gene: TRBV29-1; abundance: once; d_gene: TRBD1; CDR3nt: TGCAGCGTGGACAGGGCGGTGGATGAGCAGTTCTTC; CDR3aa: CSVDRAVDEQFF
j_gene: TRBJ1-1; v_gene: TRBV27; abundance: few; d_gene: NA; CDR3nt: TGTGCCAGCAGTCCCCCGACAGCCTCGAACACTGAAGCTTTCTTT; CDR3aa: CASSPPTASNTEAFF
j_gene: TRBJ2-1; v_gene: TRBV19; abundance: NA; d_gene: TRBD1; CDR3nt: TGTGCCAGTAGTCGCTCGCGGGACAGGGGATACAATGAGCAGTTCTTC; CDR3aa: CASSRSRDRGYNEQFF
j_gene: TRBJ2-5; v_gene: TRBV19; abundance: NA; d_gene: TRBD2; CDR3nt: TGTGCCAGTAGTATAAGGGGACTAGCTAGTGAGACCCAGTACTTC; CDR3aa: CASSIRGLASETQYF
j_gene: TRBJ1-2; v_gene: TRBV4-3; abundance: NA; d_gene: NA; CDR3nt: TGCGCCAGCAGCCGTGTCTCGGGGGATGGCTACACCTTC; CDR3aa: CASSRVSGDGYTF
j_gene: TRBJ1-2; v_gene: TRBV2; abundance: NA; d_gene: NA; CDR3nt: TGTGCCAGCAGTCCGGGAAACTATGGCTACACCTTC; CDR3aa: CASSPGNYGYTF
j_gene: TRBJ1-1; v_gene: TRBV11-2; abundance: NA; d_gene: NA; CDR3nt: TGTGCCAGCAGCACCCTCATGAGGGGATCGGCTTTCTTT; CDR3aa: CASSTLMRGSAFF
j_gene: TRBJ1-2; v_gene: TRBV7-9; abundance: NA; d_gene: NA; CDR3nt: TGTGCCAGCAGCTTAGTGCCCCAGGTCCGCTATGGCTACACCTTC; CDR3aa: CASSLVPQVRYGYTF
j_gene: TRBJ2-7; v_gene: TRBV5-1; abundance: NA; d_gene: TRBD1; CDR3nt: TGCGCCAGCAGCGAGGGACAGGGGGGCTTATACGAGCAGTACTTC; CDR3aa: CASSEGQGGLYEQYF
j_gene: TRBJ2-3; v_gene: TRBV4-2; abundance: NA; d_gene: NA; CDR3nt: TGTGCCAGCAGCCAAGCTAACTTCGGGGGTGGGACAGATACGCAGTATTTT; CDR3aa: CASSQANFGGGTDTQYF
j_gene: TRBJ1-2; v_gene: TRBV30; abundance: many; d_gene: NA; CDR3nt: TGTGCCTGGAGACCCCTTGACTATGGCTACACCTTC; CDR3aa: CAWRPLDYGYTF
j_gene: TRBJ1-2; v_gene: TRBV6-1; abundance: NA; d_gene: NA; CDR3nt: TGTGCCAGCAGTGAGGGGGCCGAGGCTAGCGGCTACACCTTC; CDR3aa: CASSEGAEASGYTF
j_gene: TRBJ1-3; v_gene: TRBV27; abundance: NA; d_gene: TRBD1; CDR3nt: TGTGCCAGCAGTTCAAATACCGGGACAGGGGGGCCTGGAAACACCATATATTTT; CDR3aa: CASSSNTGTGGPGNTIYF
j_gene: TRBJ2-1; v_gene: TRBV7-3; abundance: NA; d_gene: TRBD2; CDR3nt: TGTGCCAGCAGCTTAACCGGACTAGCGGGAGGGGACAATGAGCAGTTCTTC; CDR3aa: CASSLTGLAGGDNEQFF
j_gene: TRBJ2-3; v_gene: TRBV5-1; abundance: NA; d_gene: TRBD2; CDR3nt: TGCGCCAGCAGCTTGGCCAGGACTAGCGGGAGCCGTCACACAGATACGCAGTATTTT; CDR3aa: CASSLARTSGSRHTDTQYF
j_gene: TRBJ2-5; v_gene: TRBV11-3; abundance: few; d_gene: NA; CDR3nt: TGTGCCAGCAGCTTACAGCAAGAGACCCAGTACTTC; CDR3aa: CASSLQQETQYF
j_gene: TRBJ1-3; v_gene: TRBV6-1; abundance: few; d_gene: NA; CDR3nt: TGTGCCATCAGACACCTCTCTGGAAACACCATATATTTT; CDR3aa: CAIRHLSGNTIYF
j_gene: TRBJ2-7; v_gene: TRBV20-1; abundance: NA; d_gene: NA; CDR3nt: TGCAGTGCCTTAGGGCGCCACGAGCAGTACTTC; CDR3aa: CSALGRHEQYF
j_gene: TRBJ1-1; v_gene: TRBV6-1; abundance: NA; d_gene: NA; CDR3nt: TGTGCCAGCGGACCGGGGGGGACTGAAGCTTTCTTT; CDR3aa: CASGPGGTEAFF
j_gene: TRBJ2-7; v_gene: TRBV10-3; abundance: NA; d_gene: NA; CDR3nt: TGTGCCATCAGTGAGTCTATGTTAAAGCAGTACTTC; CDR3aa: CAISESMLKQYF
j_gene: TRBJ1-1; v_gene: TRBV7-2; abundance: NA; d_gene: NA; CDR3nt: TGTGCCAGCAGCTTCCTTTCCAACTTGAACACTGAAGCTTTCTTT; CDR3aa: CASSFLSNLNTEAFF
j_gene: TRBJ2-2; v_gene: TRBV5-4; abundance: NA; d_gene: NA; CDR3nt: TGTGCCAGCAGCTTGCCAGGGTCCGAGCTGTTTTTT; CDR3aa: CASSLPGSELFF
j_gene: TRBJ2-4; v_gene: TRBV5-5; abundance: NA; d_gene: NA; CDR3nt: TGTGCCAGCAGCCCCCCCGGTTTAGCCAAAAACATTCAGTACTTC; CDR3aa: CASSPPGLAKNIQYF
j_gene: TRBJ2-7; v_gene: TRBV29-1; abundance: NA; d_gene: NA; CDR3nt: TGCAGCGTTGAAGAGGGGCCGTCCTACGAGCAGTACTTC; CDR3aa: CSVEEGPSYEQYF
j_gene: TRBJ2-2; v_gene: TRBV6-7; abundance: NA; d_gene: NA; CDR3nt: TGTGCCAGCAGTTACTCATACACGAACACCGGGGAGCTGTTTTTT; CDR3aa: CASSYSYTNTGELFF
j_gene: TRBJ1-1; v_gene: TRBV19; abundance: NA; d_gene: NA; CDR3nt: TGTGCCAGTAGTCCTTACAGGGAGAACACTGAAGCTTTCTTT; CDR3aa: CASSPYRENTEAFF
j_gene: TRBJ1-6; v_gene: TRBV11-2; abundance: many; d_gene: NA; CDR3nt: TGTGCCAGCAGCCTACCCGGGGGGGGAGGGCTTACCCTCCACTTT; CDR3aa: CASSLPGGGGLTLHF
j_gene: TRBJ2-3; v_gene: TRBV9; abundance: once; d_gene: NA; CDR3nt: TGTGCCAGCAGTAGCACAGATACGCAGTATTTT; CDR3aa: CASSSTDTQYF
j_gene: TRBJ2-7; v_gene: TRBV5-1; abundance: NA; d_gene: TRBD2; CDR3nt: TGCGCCAGCAGCTTGGCCTCAGGGGGACTAGCGGGGGAGCAGTACTTC; CDR3aa: CASSLASGGLAGEQYF
j_gene: TRBJ2-3; v_gene: TRBV5-6; abundance: NA; d_gene: NA; CDR3nt: TGTGCCAGCAGCCCCTACTTTTCTCGGACCACAGATACGCAGTATTTT; CDR3aa: CASSPYFSRTTDTQYF
j_gene: TRBJ1-6; v_gene: TRBV7-9; abundance: NA; d_gene: NA; CDR3nt: TGTGCCAGCAGCTTAGCGCCCCCAGGAAAATCACCCCTCCACTTT; CDR3aa: CASSLAPPGKSPLHF
j_gene: TRBJ2-7; v_gene: TRBV19; abundance: few; d_gene: NA; CDR3nt: TGTGCCAGTAGCACAGGCTACGAGCAGTACTTC; CDR3aa: CASSTGYEQYF
j_gene: TRBJ1-5; v_gene: TRBV6-1; abundance: NA; d_gene: NA; CDR3nt: TGTGCCAGCAGTGAAGCACGGGGGCGCAATCAGCCCCAGCATTTT; CDR3aa: CASSEARGRNQPQHF
j_gene: TRBJ2-7; v_gene: TRBV19; abundance: NA; d_gene: NA; CDR3nt: TGTGCCAGTACCCCAGAGCATAAGGGGACCTACGAGCAGTACTTC; CDR3aa: CASTPEHKGTYEQYF
j_gene: TRBJ1-2; v_gene: TRBV25-1; abundance: few; d_gene: NA; CDR3nt: TGTGCCAGCAGTGTCACTAACTATGGCTACACCTTC; CDR3aa: CASSVTNYGYTF
j_gene: TRBJ2-3; v_gene: TRBV7-9; abundance: NA; d_gene: NA; CDR3nt: TGTGCCAGCAGCTCCCAGGGCCCCACGCAGTATTTT; CDR3aa: CASSSQGPTQYF
j_gene: TRBJ2-3; v_gene: TRBV4-2; abundance: NA; d_gene: TRBD2; CDR3nt: TGTGCCAGCAGCCAAGGCCCTCACCTGACTAGCGGGGGGGGAAGGGGTTTT; CDR3aa: CASSQGPHLTSGGGRGF
j_gene: TRBJ2-3; v_gene: TRBV5-4; abundance: NA; d_gene: TRBD2; CDR3nt: TGTGCCAGCAGCTCCATGACTAGCGGGTACACAGATACGCAGTATTTT; CDR3aa: CASSSMTSGYTDTQYF
j_gene: TRBJ2-5; v_gene: TRBV4-3; abundance: NA; d_gene: TRBD2; CDR3nt: TGCGCCAGCAGCCACAGTCCCCGGGGGGAAGAGACCCAGTACTTC; CDR3aa: CASSHSPRGEETQYF
j_gene: TRBJ2-1; v_gene: TRBV28; abundance: NA; d_gene: NA; CDR3nt: TGTGCCAGCAGTGGGCGGAGCTCCTACAATGAGCAGTTCTTC; CDR3aa: CASSGRSSYNEQFF
j_gene: TRBJ1-4; v_gene: TRBV5-6; abundance: NA; d_gene: NA; CDR3nt: TGTGCCAGCAGCTCCGGGACAAGGACAGAAAAACTGTTTTTT; CDR3aa: CASSSGTRTEKLFF
j_gene: TRBJ1-1; v_gene: TRBV7-3; abundance: NA; d_gene: TRBD1; CDR3nt: TGTGCCAGCAGCCGACAGGGTGGATTGGCTTTCTTT; CDR3aa: CASSRQGGLAFF
j_gene: TRBJ2-5; v_gene: TRBV7-2; abundance: NA; d_gene: TRBD2; CDR3nt: TGTGCCAGCAGCTTGGGACTACCCACCCAGTACTTC; CDR3aa: CASSLGLPTQYF
j_gene: TRBJ2-7; v_gene: TRBV27; abundance: once; d_gene: NA; CDR3nt: TGTGCCAGCAGTTTGCTGTCCTCGACAGGCTCATCCTACGAGCAGTACTTC; CDR3aa: CASSLLSSTGSSYEQYF
j_gene: TRBJ1-1; v_gene: TRBV28; abundance: NA; d_gene: TRBD1; CDR3nt: TGTGCCAGCGTGACCGGGACAGGGTTGGCCACTGAAGCTTTCTTT; CDR3aa: CASVTGTGLATEAFF
j_gene: TRBJ2-5; v_gene: TRBV7-2; abundance: few; d_gene: TRBD1; CDR3nt: TGTGCCAGCAGCTTAGTGGCCGGACAGGGGGTCAAGTACTTC; CDR3aa: CASSLVAGQGVKYF
j_gene: TRBJ1-5; v_gene: TRBV19; abundance: few; d_gene: NA; CDR3nt: TGTGCCAGTAAAATTCGGGGCCAGAGCAATCAGCCCCAGCATTTT; CDR3aa: CASKIRGQSNQPQHF
j_gene: TRBJ2-5; v_gene: TRBV7-9; abundance: NA; d_gene: NA; CDR3nt: TGTGCCAGCAGCTTAGGACGGCCCGGGGAGACCCAGTACTTC; CDR3aa: CASSLGRPGETQYF